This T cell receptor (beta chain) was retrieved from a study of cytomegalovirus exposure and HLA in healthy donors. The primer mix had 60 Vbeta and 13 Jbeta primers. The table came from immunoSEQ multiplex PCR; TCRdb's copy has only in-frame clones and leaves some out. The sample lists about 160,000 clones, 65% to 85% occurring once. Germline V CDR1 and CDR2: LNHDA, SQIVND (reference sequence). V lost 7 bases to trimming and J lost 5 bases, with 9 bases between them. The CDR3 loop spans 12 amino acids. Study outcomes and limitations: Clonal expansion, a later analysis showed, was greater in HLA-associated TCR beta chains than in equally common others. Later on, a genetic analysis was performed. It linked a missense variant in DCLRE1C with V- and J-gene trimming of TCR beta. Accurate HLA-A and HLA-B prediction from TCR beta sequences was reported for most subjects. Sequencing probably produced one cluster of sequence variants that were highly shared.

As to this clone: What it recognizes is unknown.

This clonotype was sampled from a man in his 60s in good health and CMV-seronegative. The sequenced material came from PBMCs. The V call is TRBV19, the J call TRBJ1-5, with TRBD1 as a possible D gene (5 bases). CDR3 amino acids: CASTPGYQPQHF. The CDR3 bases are TGTGCCAGTACTCCAGGGTATCAGCCCCAGCATTTT. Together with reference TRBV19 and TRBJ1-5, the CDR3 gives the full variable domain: DGGITQSPKYLFRKEGQNVTLSCEQNLNHDAMYWYRQDPGQGLRLIYYSQIVNDFQKGDIAEGYSVSREKKESFPLTVTSAQKNPTAFYLCASTPGYQPQHFGDGTRLSIL.